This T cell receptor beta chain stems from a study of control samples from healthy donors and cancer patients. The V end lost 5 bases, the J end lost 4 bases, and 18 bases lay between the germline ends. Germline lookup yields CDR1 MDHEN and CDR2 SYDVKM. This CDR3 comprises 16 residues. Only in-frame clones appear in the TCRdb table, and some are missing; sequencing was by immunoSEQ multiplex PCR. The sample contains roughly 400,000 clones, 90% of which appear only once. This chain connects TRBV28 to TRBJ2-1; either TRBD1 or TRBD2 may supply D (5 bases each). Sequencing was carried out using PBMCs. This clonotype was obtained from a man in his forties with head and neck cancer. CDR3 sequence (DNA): TGTGCCAGCAGTCCCCGGGGCGCAAGGGCGTACAATGAGCAGTTCTTC. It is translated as CASSPRGARAYNEQFF.